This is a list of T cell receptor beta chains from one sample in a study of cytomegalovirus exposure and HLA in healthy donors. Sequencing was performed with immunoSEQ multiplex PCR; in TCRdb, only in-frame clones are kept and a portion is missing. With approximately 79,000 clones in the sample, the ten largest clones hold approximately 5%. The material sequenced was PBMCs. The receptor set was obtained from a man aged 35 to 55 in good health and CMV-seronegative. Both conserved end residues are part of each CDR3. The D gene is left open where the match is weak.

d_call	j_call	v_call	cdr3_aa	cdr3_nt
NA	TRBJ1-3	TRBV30	CAWSVSVSGNTIYF	TGTGCCTGGAGTGTATCGGTCTCTGGAAACACCATATATTTT
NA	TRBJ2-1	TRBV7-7	CASSLEANSGDEQFF	TGTGCCAGCAGCTTAGAGGCAAACAGTGGCGATGAGCAGTTCTTC
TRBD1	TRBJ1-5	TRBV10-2	CASLGTGDGNQPQHF	TGCGCCAGCCTAGGGACAGGGGATGGCAATCAGCCCCAGCATTTT
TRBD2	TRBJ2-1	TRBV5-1	CASTSGASGRHNEQFF	TGCGCCAGCACCTCCGGAGCGAGCGGGAGGCACAATGAGCAGTTCTTC
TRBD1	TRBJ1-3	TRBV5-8	CASSSGQPGNTIYF	TGTGCCAGCAGCTCGGGACAGCCTGGAAACACCATATATTTT
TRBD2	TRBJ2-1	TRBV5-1	CASSLDTSGREDQYNEQFF	TGCGCCAGCAGCTTGGATACTAGCGGGAGGGAAGACCAATACAATGAGCAGTTCTTC
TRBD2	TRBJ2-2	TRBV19	CASSQELAGGNGNTGELFF	TGTGCCAGTAGTCAGGAGCTAGCGGGGGGAAACGGGAACACCGGGGAGCTGTTTTTT
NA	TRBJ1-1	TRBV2	CASSRGGMNTEAFF	TGTGCCAGCAGTAGGGGCGGAATGAACACTGAAGCTTTCTTT
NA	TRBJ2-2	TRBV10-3	CAINPGLSGELFF	TGTGCCATCAACCCGGGACTTTCCGGGGAGCTGTTTTTT
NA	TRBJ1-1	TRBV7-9	CASIATGNTEAFF	TGTGCCAGCATCGCCACAGGGAACACTGAAGCTTTCTTT
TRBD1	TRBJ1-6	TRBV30	CAWRTGTGGSYNSPLHF	TGTGCCTGGCGAACCGGGACAGGGGGCTCCTATAATTCACCCCTCCACTTT
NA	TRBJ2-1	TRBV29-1	CSVRGTDTNYNEQFF	TGCAGCGTTAGGGGCACGGATACAAACTACAATGAGCAGTTCTTC
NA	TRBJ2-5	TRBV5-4	CASSLGADRLGVETQYF	TGTGCCAGCAGCTTGGGGGCGGATAGACTAGGCGTAGAGACCCAGTACTTC
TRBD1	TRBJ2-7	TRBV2	CASIDPRDRGKGSSYEQYF	TGTGCCAGCATTGATCCCCGGGACAGGGGAAAAGGGTCCTCCTACGAGCAGTACTTC
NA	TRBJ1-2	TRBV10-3	CAISTDPRRGGYTF	TGTGCCATCAGCACCGACCCTCGGAGGGGAGGCTACACCTTC
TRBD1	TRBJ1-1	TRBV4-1	CASSQGGQGGIGNTEAFF	TGCGCCAGCAGCCAAGGAGGACAGGGTGGAATAGGGAACACTGAAGCTTTCTTT
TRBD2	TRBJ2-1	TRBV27	CASSSSGRGRNEQFF	TGTGCCAGCAGTTCTAGCGGGAGGGGAAGGAATGAGCAGTTCTTC
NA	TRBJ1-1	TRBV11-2	CASSSGGTEAFF	TGTGCCAGCAGCTCGGGGGGGACTGAAGCTTTCTTT
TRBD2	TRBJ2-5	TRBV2	CASSRRTSGQETQYF	TGTGCCAGCAGCCGCAGGACTAGCGGCCAAGAGACCCAGTACTTC
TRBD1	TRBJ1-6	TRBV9	CASTPDRAPPSPLHF	TGTGCCAGCACCCCGGACAGGGCCCCCCCTTCACCCCTCCACTTT
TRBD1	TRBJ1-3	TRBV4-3	CASSPTGGRGNTIYF	TGCGCCAGCAGCCCAACAGGGGGCCGTGGAAACACCATATATTTT
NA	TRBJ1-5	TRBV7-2	CASSLGGPEPQHF	TGTGCCAGCAGCTTAGGGGGGCCCGAGCCCCAGCATTTT
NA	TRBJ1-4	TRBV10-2	CASRTGINEKLFF	TGCGCCAGCAGGACAGGAATTAATGAAAAACTGTTTTTT
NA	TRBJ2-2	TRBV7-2	CASSLTGELFF	TGTGCCAGCAGCCTAACCGGGGAGCTGTTTTTT
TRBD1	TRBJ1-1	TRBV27	CASSLYFGGGTEYTEAFF	TGTGCCAGCAGTTTATATTTCGGGGGGGGGACAGAGTACACTGAAGCTTTCTTT
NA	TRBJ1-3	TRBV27	CASSLQGGNTIYF	TGTGCCAGCAGCCTCCAGGGAGGAAACACCATATATTTT
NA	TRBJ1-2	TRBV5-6	CASSFPREIYGYTF	TGTGCCAGCAGCTTTCCCCGGGAGATCTATGGCTACACCTTC
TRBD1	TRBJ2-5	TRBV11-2	CASSLARGRQETQYF	TGTGCCAGCAGCTTAGCCAGGGGGCGTCAAGAGACCCAGTACTTC
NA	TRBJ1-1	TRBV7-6	CASSLTIPGTEAFF	TGTGCCAGCAGCTTAACAATCCCGGGCACTGAAGCTTTCTTT
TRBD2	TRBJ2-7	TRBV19	CASSTPGTSGGPSYEQYF	TGTGCCAGTAGTACCCCCGGGACTAGCGGGGGGCCCTCCTACGAGCAGTACTTC
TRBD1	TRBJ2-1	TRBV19	CASTLRQGAFPGEQFF	TGTGCCAGTACCCTACGACAGGGGGCTTTTCCTGGTGAGCAGTTCTTC
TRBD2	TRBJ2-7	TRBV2	CASSPRTSGGPEQYF	TGTGCCAGCAGTCCTCGGACTAGCGGGGGCCCCGAGCAGTACTTC
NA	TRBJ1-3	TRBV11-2	CASSLGPGSSGNTIYF	TGTGCCAGCAGCTTAGGGCCGGGGAGCTCTGGAAACACCATATATTTT
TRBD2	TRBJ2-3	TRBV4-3	CASSQVRTSGVADTQYF	TGCGCCAGCAGCCAAGTGCGGACTAGCGGGGTAGCAGATACGCAGTATTTT
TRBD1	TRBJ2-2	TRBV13	CASTQQGYRTGELFF	TGTGCCAGCACCCAACAGGGGTATCGAACCGGGGAGCTGTTTTTT
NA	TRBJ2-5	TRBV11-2	CASSLAGGETQYF	TGTGCCAGCAGCTTAGCAGGGGGGGAGACCCAGTACTTC
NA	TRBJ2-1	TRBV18	CASSPPQGRVGRSYNEQFF	TGTGCCAGCTCCCCTCCGCAGGGGAGGGTCGGGAGGAGCTACAATGAGCAGTTCTTC
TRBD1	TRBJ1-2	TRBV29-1	CSVGTGDEGYTF	TGCAGCGTTGGGACAGGGGACGAAGGCTACACCTTC
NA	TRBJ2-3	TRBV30	CACSRLSTDTQYF	TGTGCCTGCTCCAGACTGAGCACAGATACGCAGTATTTT
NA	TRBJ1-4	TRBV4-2	CASSQDNSNEKLFF	TGTGCCAGCAGCCAAGATAACAGCAATGAAAAACTGTTTTTT
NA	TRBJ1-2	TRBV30	CAWSGRNYGYTF	TGTGCCTGGAGTGGCAGGAACTATGGCTACACCTTC
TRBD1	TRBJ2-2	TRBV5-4	CASSSYRDRNTGELFF	TGTGCCAGCAGCTCGTACCGGGACAGAAACACCGGGGAGCTGTTTTTT
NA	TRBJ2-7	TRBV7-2	CASRTGHREQYF	TGTGCCAGCAGGACGGGACATCGGGAGCAGTACTTC